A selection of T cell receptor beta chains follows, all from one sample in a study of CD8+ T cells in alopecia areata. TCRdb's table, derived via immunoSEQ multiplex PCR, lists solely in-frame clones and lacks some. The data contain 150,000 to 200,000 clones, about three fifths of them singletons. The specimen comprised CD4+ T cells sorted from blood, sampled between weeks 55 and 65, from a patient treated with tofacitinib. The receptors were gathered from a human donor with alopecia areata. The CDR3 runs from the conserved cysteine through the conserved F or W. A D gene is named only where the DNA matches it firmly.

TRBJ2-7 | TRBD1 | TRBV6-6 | CASTYGTDYEQYF
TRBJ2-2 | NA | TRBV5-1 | CASSLRYGGNTGELFF
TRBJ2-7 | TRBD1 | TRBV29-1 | CSVGQGSSYEQYF
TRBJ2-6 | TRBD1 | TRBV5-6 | CASTLTGVTGANVLTF
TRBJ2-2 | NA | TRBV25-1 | CASSESGRFTGELFF
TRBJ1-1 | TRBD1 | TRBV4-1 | CASSQRGQGNTEAFF
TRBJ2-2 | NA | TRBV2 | CASRRYKRTGELFF
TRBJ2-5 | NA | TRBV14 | CASSQAETQYF
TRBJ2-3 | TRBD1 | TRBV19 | CASSMRGGRTDTQYF
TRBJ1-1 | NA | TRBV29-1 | CSVTGPHTEAFF
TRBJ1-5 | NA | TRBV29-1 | CSVGSQNQPQHF
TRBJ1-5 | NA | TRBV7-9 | CASSRGLNQPQHF
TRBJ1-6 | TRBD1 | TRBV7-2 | CASSLGLGQGSSPLHF
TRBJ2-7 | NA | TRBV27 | CASSSLGVTSYEQYF
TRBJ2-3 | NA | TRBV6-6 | CASSVRGWADTQYF
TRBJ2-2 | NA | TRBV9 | CASSVGPDGTGELFF